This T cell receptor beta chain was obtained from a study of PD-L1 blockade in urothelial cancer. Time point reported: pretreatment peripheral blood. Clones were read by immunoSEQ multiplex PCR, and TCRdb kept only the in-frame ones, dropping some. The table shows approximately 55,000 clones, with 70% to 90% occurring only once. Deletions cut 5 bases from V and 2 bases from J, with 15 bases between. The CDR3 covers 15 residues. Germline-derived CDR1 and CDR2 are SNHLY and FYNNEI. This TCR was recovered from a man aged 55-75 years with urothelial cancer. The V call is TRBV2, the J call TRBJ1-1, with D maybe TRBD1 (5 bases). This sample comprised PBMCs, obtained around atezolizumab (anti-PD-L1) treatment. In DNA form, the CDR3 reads TGTGCCAGCAGTACACATCAGGGATCCAACACTGAAGCTTTCTTT. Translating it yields CASSTHQGSNTEAFF. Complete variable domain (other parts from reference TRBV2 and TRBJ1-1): EPEVTQTPSHQVTQMGQEVILRCVPISNHLYFYWYRQILGQKVEFLVSFYNNEISEKSEIFDDQFSVERPDGSNFTLKIRSTKLEDSAMYFCASSTHQGSNTEAFFGQGTRLTVV.